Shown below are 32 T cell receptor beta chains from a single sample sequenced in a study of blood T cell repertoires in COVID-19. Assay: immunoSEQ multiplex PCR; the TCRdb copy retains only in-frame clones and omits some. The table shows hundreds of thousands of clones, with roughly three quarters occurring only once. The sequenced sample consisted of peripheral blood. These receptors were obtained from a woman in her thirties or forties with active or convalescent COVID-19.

In DNA, the CDR3 is TGTGCCAGCAGCTTAGTTCTAGCGGGGACCGAGCAGTACTTC. Translation: CASSLVLAGTEQYF. J is TRBJ2-7 and V is TRBV7-9; 9 positions match TRBD2. The CDR3 has 14 residues. The germline gives CDR1 SEHNR, CDR2 FQNEAQ (reference sequence). V shed 1 base and J 6 bases; nucleotides not matched to a gene: 4.

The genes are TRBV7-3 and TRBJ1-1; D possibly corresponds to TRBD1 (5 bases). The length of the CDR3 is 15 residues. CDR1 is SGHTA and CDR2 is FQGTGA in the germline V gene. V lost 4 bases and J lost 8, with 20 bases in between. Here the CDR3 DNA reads TGTGCCAGCAGCTCCCCAGAGGACTCTGGGGGGGAAGCTTTCTTT. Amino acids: CASSSPEDSGGEAFF.

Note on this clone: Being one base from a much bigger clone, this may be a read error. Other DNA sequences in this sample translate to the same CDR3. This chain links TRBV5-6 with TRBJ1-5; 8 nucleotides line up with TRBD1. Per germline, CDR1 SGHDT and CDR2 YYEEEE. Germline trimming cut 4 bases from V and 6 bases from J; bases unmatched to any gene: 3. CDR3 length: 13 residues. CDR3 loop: CASSGTGGQPQHF. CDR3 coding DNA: TGTGCCAGCAGCGGAACAGGGGGTCAGCCCCAGCATTTT.

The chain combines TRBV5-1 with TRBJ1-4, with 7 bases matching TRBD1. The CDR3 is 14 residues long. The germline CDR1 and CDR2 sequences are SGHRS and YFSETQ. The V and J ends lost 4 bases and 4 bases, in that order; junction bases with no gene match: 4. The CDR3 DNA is TGCGCCAGCAGCGGCAGGGGGGATAATGAAAAACTGTTTTTT. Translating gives CASSGRGDNEKLFF.

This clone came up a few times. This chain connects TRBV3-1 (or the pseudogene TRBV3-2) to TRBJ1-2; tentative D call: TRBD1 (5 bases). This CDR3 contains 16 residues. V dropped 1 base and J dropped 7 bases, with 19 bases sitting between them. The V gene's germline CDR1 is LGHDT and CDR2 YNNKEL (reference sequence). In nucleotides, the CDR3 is TGTGCCAGCAGCCAAGGTCAGGGTGAGAGGAGTGCTGGCTACACCTTC. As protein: CASSQGQGERSAGYTF.

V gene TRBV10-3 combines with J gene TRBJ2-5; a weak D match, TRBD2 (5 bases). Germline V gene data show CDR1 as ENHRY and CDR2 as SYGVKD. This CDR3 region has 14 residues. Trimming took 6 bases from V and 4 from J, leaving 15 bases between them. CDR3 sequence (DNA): TGTGCCATCAGCGAGGACTCCCTCGGAGAGACCCAGTACTTC. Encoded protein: CAISEDSLGETQYF.

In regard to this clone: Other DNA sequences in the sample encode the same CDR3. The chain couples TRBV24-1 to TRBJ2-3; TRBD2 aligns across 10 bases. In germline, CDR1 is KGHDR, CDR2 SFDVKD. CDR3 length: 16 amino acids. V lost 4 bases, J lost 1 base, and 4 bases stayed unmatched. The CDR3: CATSDPTSGGTDTQYF. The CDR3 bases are TGTGCCACCAGTGACCCTACTAGCGGGGGCACAGATACGCAGTATTTT.

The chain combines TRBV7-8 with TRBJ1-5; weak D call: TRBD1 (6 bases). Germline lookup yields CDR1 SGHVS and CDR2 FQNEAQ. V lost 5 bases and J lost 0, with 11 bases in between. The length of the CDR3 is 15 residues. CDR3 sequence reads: CASSPQGYSNQPQHF. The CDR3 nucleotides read TGTGCCAGCAGCCCACAGGGATATAGCAATCAGCCCCAGCATTTT.

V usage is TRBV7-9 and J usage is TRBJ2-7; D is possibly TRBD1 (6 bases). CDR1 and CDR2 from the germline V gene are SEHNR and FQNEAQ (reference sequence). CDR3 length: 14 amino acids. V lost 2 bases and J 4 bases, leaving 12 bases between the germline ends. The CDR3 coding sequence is TGTGCCAGCAGCTTAAGGGGGTATGAGTACGAGCAGTACGTC. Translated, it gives CASSLRGYEYEQYV.

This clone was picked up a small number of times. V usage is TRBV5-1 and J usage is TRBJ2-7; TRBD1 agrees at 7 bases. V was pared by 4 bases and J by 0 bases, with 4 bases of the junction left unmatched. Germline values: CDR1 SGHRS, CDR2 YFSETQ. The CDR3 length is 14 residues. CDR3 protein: CASSTRDSSYEQYF. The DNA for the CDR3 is TGCGCCAGCAGCACCCGGGACAGCTCCTACGAGCAGTACTTC.

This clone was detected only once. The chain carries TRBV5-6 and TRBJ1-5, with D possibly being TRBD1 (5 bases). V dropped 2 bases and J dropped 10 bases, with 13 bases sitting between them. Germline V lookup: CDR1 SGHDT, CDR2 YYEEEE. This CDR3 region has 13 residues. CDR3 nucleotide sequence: TGTGCCAGCAGCTTTACGGGGGATAGACCCCAGCATTTT. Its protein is CASSFTGDRPQHF.

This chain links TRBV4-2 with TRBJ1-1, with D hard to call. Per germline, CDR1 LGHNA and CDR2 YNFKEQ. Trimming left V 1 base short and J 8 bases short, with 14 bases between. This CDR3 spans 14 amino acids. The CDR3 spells CASSQVSGLPEAFF. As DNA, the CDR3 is TGTGCCAGCAGCCAAGTTTCAGGATTACCCGAAGCTTTCTTT.

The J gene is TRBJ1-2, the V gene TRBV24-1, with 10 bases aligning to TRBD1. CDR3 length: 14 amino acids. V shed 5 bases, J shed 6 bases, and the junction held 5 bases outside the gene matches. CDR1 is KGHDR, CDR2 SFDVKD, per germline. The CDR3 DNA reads TGTGCCACCAGTGGGACAGGGGGTGGCGATGGCTACACCTTC. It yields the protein CATSGTGGGDGYTF.

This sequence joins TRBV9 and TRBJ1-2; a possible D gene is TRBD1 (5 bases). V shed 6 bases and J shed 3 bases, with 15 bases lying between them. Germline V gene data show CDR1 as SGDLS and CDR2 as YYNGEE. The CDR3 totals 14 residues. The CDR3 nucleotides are TGTGCCAGCACCAAAGGGACTAAGGACTATGGCTACACCTTC. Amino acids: CASTKGTKDYGYTF.

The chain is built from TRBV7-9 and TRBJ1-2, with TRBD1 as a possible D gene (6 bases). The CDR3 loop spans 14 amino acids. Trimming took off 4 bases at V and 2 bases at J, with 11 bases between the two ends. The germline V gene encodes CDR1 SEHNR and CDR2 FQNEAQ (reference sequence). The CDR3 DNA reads TGTGCCAGCAGCTCCCAACAGGGAAACTATGGCTACACCTTC. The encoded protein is CASSSQQGNYGYTF. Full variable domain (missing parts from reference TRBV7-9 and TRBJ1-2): DTGVSQNPRHKITKRGQNVTFRCDPISEHNRLYWYRQTLGQGPEFLTYFQNEAQLEKSRLLSDRFSAERPKGSFSTLEIQRTEQGDSAMYLCASSSQQGNYGYTFGSGTRLTVV.

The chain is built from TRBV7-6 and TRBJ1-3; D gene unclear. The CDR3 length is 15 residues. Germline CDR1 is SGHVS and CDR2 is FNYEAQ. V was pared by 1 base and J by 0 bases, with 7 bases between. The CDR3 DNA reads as TGTGCCAGCAGCTTAGGGGGAGGCTCTGGAAACACCATATATTTT. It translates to CASSLGGGSGNTIYF.

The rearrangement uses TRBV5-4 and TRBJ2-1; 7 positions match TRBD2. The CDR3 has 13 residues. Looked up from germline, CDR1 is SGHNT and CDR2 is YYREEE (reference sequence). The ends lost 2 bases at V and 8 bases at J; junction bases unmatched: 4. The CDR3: CASSFGSGYEQFF. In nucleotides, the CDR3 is TGTGCCAGCAGCTTTGGTAGCGGGTATGAGCAGTTCTTC. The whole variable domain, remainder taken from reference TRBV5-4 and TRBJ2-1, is ETGVTQSPTHLIKTRGQQVTLRCSSQSGHNTVSWYQQALGQGPQFIFQYYREEENGRGNFPPRFSGLQFPNYSSELNVNALELDDSALYLCASSFGSGYEQFFGPGTRLTVL.

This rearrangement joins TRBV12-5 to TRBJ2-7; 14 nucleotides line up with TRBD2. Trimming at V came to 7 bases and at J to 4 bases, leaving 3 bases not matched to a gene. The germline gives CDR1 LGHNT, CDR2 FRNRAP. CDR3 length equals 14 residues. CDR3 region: CASAGTSGGYEQYF. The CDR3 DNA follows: TGTGCTAGTGCCGGGACTAGCGGGGGTTACGAGCAGTACTTC.

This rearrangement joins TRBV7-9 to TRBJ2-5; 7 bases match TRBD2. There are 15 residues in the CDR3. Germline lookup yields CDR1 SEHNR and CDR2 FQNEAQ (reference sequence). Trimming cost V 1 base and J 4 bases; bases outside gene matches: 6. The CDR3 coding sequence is TGTGCCAGCAGCTTAGGCGGGGAGGGAACAGAGACCCAGTACTTC. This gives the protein CASSLGGEGTETQYF.

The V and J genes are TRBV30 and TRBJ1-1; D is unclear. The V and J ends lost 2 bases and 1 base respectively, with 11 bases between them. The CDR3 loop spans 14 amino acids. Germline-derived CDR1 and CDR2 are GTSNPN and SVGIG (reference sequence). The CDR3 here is CAWSSPTPNTEAFF. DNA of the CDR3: TGTGCCTGGAGTTCCCCAACTCCGAACACTGAAGCTTTCTTT.

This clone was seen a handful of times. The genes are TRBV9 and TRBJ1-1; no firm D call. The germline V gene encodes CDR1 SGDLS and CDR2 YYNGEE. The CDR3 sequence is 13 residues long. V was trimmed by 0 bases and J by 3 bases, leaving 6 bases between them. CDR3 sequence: CASSVDSYTEAFF. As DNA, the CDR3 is TGTGCCAGCAGCGTAGATAGTTACACTGAAGCTTTCTTT. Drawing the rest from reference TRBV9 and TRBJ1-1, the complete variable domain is DSGVTQTPKHLITATGQRVTLRCSPRSGDLSVYWYQQSLDQGLQFLIQYYNGEERAKGNILERFSAQQFPDLHSELNLSSLELGDSALYFCASSVDSYTEAFFGQGTRLTVV.

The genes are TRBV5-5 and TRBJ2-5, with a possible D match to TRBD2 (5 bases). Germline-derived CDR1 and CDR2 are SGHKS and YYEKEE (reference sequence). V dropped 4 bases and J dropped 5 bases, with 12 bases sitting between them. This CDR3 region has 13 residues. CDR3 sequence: CASSRSGVETQYF. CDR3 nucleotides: TGTGCCAGCAGCCGGTCCGGGGTTGAGACCCAGTACTTC.

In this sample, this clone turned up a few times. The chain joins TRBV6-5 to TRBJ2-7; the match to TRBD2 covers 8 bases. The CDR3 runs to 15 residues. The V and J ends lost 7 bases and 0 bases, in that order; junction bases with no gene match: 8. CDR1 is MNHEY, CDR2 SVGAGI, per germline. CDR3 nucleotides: TGTGCCAGCATCTCCGGGGGGGGCATCTCCTACGAGCAGTACTTC. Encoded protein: CASISGGGISYEQYF.

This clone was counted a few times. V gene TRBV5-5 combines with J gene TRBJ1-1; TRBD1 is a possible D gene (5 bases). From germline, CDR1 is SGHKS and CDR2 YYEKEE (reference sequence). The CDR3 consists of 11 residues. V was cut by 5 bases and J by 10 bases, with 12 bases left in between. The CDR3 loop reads CASRLGEIAFF. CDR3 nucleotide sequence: TGTGCCAGCAGGTTAGGGGAAATAGCTTTCTTT.

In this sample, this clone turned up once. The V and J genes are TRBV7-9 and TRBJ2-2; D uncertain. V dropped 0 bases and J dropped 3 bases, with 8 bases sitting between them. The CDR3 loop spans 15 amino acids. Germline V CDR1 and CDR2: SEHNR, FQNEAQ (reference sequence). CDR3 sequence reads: CASSLARSYTGELFF. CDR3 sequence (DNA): TGTGCCAGCAGCTTAGCGCGGTCCTACACCGGGGAGCTGTTTTTT.

The CDR3: CASSQRQGMGNQPQHF. In DNA form, the CDR3 reads TGCGCCAGCAGCCAGCGGCAGGGGATGGGCAATCAGCCCCAGCATTTT. The V call is TRBV4-1, the J call TRBJ1-5; D may be TRBD1 (6 bases). From germline, CDR1 is MGHRA and CDR2 YSYEKL. The CDR3 has 16 amino acids. Between the trimmed V and J ends, which lost 3 bases and 2 bases, there was a span of 14 bases.

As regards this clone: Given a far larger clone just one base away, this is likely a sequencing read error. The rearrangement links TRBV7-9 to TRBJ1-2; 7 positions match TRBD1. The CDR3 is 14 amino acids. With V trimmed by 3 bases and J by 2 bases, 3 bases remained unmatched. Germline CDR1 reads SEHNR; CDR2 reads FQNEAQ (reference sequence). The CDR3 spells CASSLGTANYGYTF. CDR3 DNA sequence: TGTGCCAGCAGCTTGGGGACAGCGAACTATGGCTACACCTTC.

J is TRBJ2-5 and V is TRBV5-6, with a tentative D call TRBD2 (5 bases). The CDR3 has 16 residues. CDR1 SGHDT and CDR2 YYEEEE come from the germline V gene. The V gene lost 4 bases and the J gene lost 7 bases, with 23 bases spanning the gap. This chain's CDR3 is CASSTAGTTDYWTQYF. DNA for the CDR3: TGTGCCAGCAGCACCGCCGGTACTACCGACTACTGGACCCAGTACTTC.

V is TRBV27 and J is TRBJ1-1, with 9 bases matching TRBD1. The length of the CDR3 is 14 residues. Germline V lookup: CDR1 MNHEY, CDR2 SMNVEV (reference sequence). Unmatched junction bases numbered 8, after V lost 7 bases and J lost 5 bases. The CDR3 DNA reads TGTGCCAGCAACACAGGGGGCGCGAGAACTGAAGCTTTCTTT. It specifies CASNTGGARTEAFF.

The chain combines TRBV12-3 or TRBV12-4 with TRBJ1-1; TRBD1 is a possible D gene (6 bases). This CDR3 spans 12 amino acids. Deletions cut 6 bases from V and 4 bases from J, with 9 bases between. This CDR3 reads CASSQGSTEAFF. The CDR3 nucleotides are TGTGCCAGCAGCCAGGGGTCCACTGAAGCTTTCTTT.

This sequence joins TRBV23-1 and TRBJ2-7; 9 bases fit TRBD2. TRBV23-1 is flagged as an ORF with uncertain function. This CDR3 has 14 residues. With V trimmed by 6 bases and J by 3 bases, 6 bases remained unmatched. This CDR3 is CASSRLAEIYEQYV. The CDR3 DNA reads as TGCGCCAGCAGCCGACTAGCGGAGATCTACGAGCAGTACGTC.

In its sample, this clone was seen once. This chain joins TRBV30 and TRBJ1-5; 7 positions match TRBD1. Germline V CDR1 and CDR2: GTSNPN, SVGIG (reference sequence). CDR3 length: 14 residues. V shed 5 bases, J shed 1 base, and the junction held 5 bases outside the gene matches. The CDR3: CAWATGFSNQPQHF. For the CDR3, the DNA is TGTGCCTGGGCGACAGGGTTCAGCAATCAGCCCCAGCATTTT.